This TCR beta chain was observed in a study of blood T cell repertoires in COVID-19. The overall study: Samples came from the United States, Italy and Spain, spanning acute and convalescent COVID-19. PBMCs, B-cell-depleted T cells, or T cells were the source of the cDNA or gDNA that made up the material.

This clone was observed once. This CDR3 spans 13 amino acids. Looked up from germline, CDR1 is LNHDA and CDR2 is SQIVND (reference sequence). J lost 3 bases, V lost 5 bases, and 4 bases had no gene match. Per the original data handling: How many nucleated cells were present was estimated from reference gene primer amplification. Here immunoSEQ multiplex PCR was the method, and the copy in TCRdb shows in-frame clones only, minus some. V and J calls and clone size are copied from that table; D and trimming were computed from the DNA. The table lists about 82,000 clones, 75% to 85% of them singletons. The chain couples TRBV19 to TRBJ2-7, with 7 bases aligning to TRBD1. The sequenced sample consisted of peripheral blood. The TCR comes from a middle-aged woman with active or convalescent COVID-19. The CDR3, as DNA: TGTGCCAGTAGTCCCGGGACAGTCTACGAGCAGTACTTC. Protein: CASSPGTVYEQYF.